Listed here are 22 T cell receptor beta chains from one sample, sequenced in a study of immune evolution from preneoplasia to lung adenocarcinoma. Sequenced by immunoSEQ multiplex PCR; TCRdb stores in-frame clones only, minus some. The table lists about 4,000 clones, around 85% of them singletons, with around 8.7% in the top ten. The sample consisted of FFPE adjacent normal lung tissue. The receptors originated from a person between 70 and 80 years old with lung adenocarcinoma.

The DNA of the CDR3 is TGTGCCAGCAGCCAGACAAATAGCGGGAGGAACCACGAGCAGTACTTC. This sequence encodes CASSQTNSGRNHEQYF. The genes are TRBV7-9 and TRBJ2-7, with 10 bases aligning to TRBD2. Losses at the gene ends were 5 bases for V and 5 bases for J; bases not matched to a gene: 12. This CDR3 region has 16 residues. CDR1 is SEHNR and CDR2 is FQNEAQ in the germline V gene (reference sequence).

Here the CDR3 DNA reads TGCGCCAGCAGCCAGGCAGGGAAGGAGCAGTTCTTC. Residues: CASSQAGKEQFF. V and J are TRBV4-1 and TRBJ2-1, with D tentatively TRBD1 (5 bases). The ends were cut back, 3 bases at V and 10 bases at J, with 10 bases in the middle. From germline, CDR1 is MGHRA and CDR2 YSYEKL. The CDR3 loop spans 12 amino acids.

In this sample, this clone turned up once. The V and J genes are TRBV19 and TRBJ1-2, with D maybe TRBD1 (6 bases). The CDR3 totals 12 residues. Trimming shortened V by 5 bases and J by 9 bases, and 13 bases separated the two germline ends. CDR1 and CDR2 (germline): LNHDA, SQIVND (reference sequence). The CDR3 region has the DNA TGTGCCAGTAGTGCCGGCAGGGACAGCTACACCTTC. Protein: CASSAGRDSYTF. Full variable domain (rest looked up from reference TRBV19 and TRBJ1-2): DGGITQSPKYLFRKEGQNVTLSCEQNLNHDAMYWYRQDPGQGLRLIYYSQIVNDFQKGDIAEGYSVSREKKESFPLTVTSAQKNPTAFYLCASSAGRDSYTFGSGTRLTVV.

The CDR3 nucleotides read TGTGCCAGCTCACTCTGGACAGGGGAGCAAGAGACCCAGTACTTC. Translation gives CASSLWTGEQETQYF. V gene TRBV18 combines with J gene TRBJ2-5; 9 bases align to TRBD1. Germline CDR1 and CDR2: KGHSH and LQKENI. J was trimmed by 2 bases and V by 4 bases; bases with no gene match: 5. The CDR3 has 15 amino acids.

The chain joins TRBV10-3 to TRBJ2-3; D gene uncertain. This CDR3 has 10 residues. Trimming cost V 10 bases and J 2 bases, with 4 bases left between them. Germline values: CDR1 ENHRY, CDR2 SYGVKD. The CDR3 bases are TGTGCCACAGCCACAGATACGCAGTATTTT. Translating it yields CATATDTQYF.

CDR3 loop: CASSLKPTARNTIYF. CDR3 DNA sequence: TGTGCCAGCAGCTTGAAGCCAACCGCCAGAAACACCATATATTTT. This chain uses TRBV5-6 with TRBJ1-3; D ambiguous. Trimming shortened V by 1 base and J by 5 bases, and 13 bases separated the two germline ends. CDR3 length equals 15 residues. Per germline, CDR1 SGHDT and CDR2 YYEEEE.

The CDR3 nucleotides are TGTGCCAGCAGCTTAGTTCCGGGACAGGCTAACTATGGCTACACCTTC. This codes for CASSLVPGQANYGYTF. The chain has TRBV7-6 and TRBJ1-2; 8 nucleotides align to TRBD1. CDR1 is SGHVS, CDR2 FNYEAQ, per germline. CDR3 size: 16 residues. The J segment lost 0 bases and the V segment lost 1 base, leaving 4 bases of the junction unmatched.

This chain connects TRBV30 to TRBJ1-1, with D perhaps TRBD1 (5 bases). V lost 2 bases to trimming and J lost 4 bases, with 14 bases between them. Looked up from germline, CDR1 is GTSNPN and CDR2 is SVGIG (reference sequence). The length of the CDR3 is 14 residues. The CDR3 bases are TGTGCCTGGAGTCCCCTCAGGGACTTCACTGAAGCTTTCTTT. Protein: CAWSPLRDFTEAFF.

The chain joins TRBV2 to TRBJ1-2, with D hard to call. Germline assignment: CDR1 SNHLY and CDR2 FYNNEI. The CDR3 is 12 residues long. V gave up 5 bases and J gave up 2 bases, with 6 bases separating them. This chain's CDR3 is CASSKENYGYTF. Here the CDR3 DNA reads TGTGCCAGCAGTAAGGAGAACTATGGCTACACCTTC.

This sequence joins TRBV2 and TRBJ1-4; a weak D match, TRBD1 (6 bases). In germline, CDR1 is SNHLY, CDR2 FYNNEI. This CDR3 is 14 amino acids long. Trimming pared 8 bases from V and 6 bases from J, leaving 16 bases between. CDR3 protein: CASDEGGSDEKLFF. CDR3 in DNA: TGTGCCAGCGATGAGGGGGGCTCGGATGAAAAACTGTTTTTT. The full variable domain, rest sourced from reference TRBV2 and TRBJ1-4, is EPEVTQTPSHQVTQMGQEVILRCVPISNHLYFYWYRQILGQKVEFLVSFYNNEISEKSEIFDDQFSVERPDGSNFTLKIRSTKLEDSAMYFCASDEGGSDEKLFFGSGTQLSVL.

The J gene is TRBJ2-7, the V gene TRBV7-2; D perhaps matches TRBD2 (6 bases). V was pared by 1 base and J by 4 bases, with 11 bases between. The CDR3 sequence is 14 residues long. Germline V gene lookup returns CDR1 SGHTA and CDR2 FQGNSA. The CDR3: CASSLVAGKYEQYF. In DNA form, the CDR3 reads TGTGCCAGCAGCTTAGTGGCGGGAAAGTACGAGCAGTACTTC.

The chain combines TRBV11-2 with TRBJ2-1; 8 bases line up with TRBD1. Germline V gene data show CDR1 as SGHAT and CDR2 as FQNNGV. Trimming removed 0 bases from V and 4 bases from J; junction bases left unmatched: 2. This CDR3 is 15 amino acids long. CDR3 nucleotides: TGTGCCAGCAGCTTAGACAGGGGGCTGTACAATGAGCAGTTCTTC. It yields the protein CASSLDRGLYNEQFF.

This clone was observed a handful of times. V and J are TRBV7-2 and TRBJ2-3; possibly TRBD1 for D (5 bases). CDR3 size: 14 residues. CDR1 and CDR2 (germline): SGHTA, FQGNSA. Trimming removed 7 bases at V and 8 bases at J, with 19 bases between. The CDR3 spells CASTENQGPVTQYF. In nucleotides, the CDR3 is TGTGCCAGCACCGAGAACCAGGGTCCCGTTACGCAGTATTTT.

This chain uses TRBV5-4 with TRBJ2-1; D remains unclear. The CDR3 runs to 14 residues. V was shortened by 4 bases and J by 10 bases, with 18 bases between the two germline ends. Germline assignment: CDR1 SGHNT and CDR2 YYREEE (reference sequence). The CDR3, as DNA: TGTGCCAGCAGCCCACCCGCCGACACCGGGGAGCAGTTCTTC. It codes for CASSPPADTGEQFF.

The V and J genes are TRBV28 and TRBJ1-2; tentatively, D is TRBD1 (6 bases). The germline V gene has CDR1 MDHEN and CDR2 SYDVKM. This CDR3 comprises 14 residues. V lost 2 bases and J lost 4, with 11 bases in between. This chain's CDR3 is CASSLGQRGYGYTF. Written as DNA, the CDR3 is TGTGCCAGCAGTTTAGGACAGAGGGGCTATGGCTACACCTTC.

This chain links TRBV5-1 with TRBJ1-4, with 9 bases fitting TRBD1. The V segment lost 4 bases and the J segment 8 bases; nucleotides outside the gene matches: 18. Germline V gene lookup returns CDR1 SGHRS and CDR2 YFSETQ. CDR3 length: 18 residues. The CDR3, as DNA: TGCGCCAGCAGCCTCCGACAGGGGGGAATAGGACTGGGGGAAAAACTGTTTTTT. It specifies CASSLRQGGIGLGEKLFF.

This chain's CDR3 is CASSLTYEQYF. CDR3 bases: TGTGCCAGCAGCTTGACCTACGAGCAGTACTTC. This chain uses TRBV7-2 with TRBJ2-7; unclear D gene. The ends were cut back, 3 bases at V and 2 bases at J, with 2 bases in the middle. The germline CDR1 and CDR2 sequences are SGHTA and FQGNSA. The CDR3 is made up of 11 amino acids.

The chain has TRBV10-2 and TRBJ1-2; 8 bases agree with TRBD1. The length of the CDR3 is 14 residues. Germline V gene lookup returns CDR1 WSHSY and CDR2 SAAADI. J lost 3 bases, V lost 6 bases, and 6 bases had no gene match. This chain's CDR3 is CASSLQGADYGYTF. The CDR3, as DNA: TGCGCCAGCAGCCTCCAGGGGGCGGACTATGGCTACACCTTC.

The CDR3, as DNA: TGCGCCAGCAGCTTTTCCACAGCAGGACCCCAAGAGACCCAGTACTTC. The encoded protein is CASSFSTAGPQETQYF. V is TRBV5-1 and J is TRBJ2-5; D uncertain. V was clipped by 2 bases and J by 1 base, with 15 bases between them. The germline gives CDR1 SGHRS, CDR2 YFSETQ. This CDR3 region has 16 residues.

V is TRBV5-6 and J is TRBJ2-3; 11 positions match TRBD2. Germline CDR1 SGHDT, CDR2 YYEEEE. With 1 base clipped from V and 4 bases from J, the junction kept 5 bases outside the gene matches. The CDR3 covers 16 residues. CDR3 bases: TGTGCCAGCAGCTTGACTAGCGGGAGACTGGCAGATACGCAGTATTTT. Translated, it gives CASSLTSGRLADTQYF. The full variable domain, with the rest looked up from reference TRBV5-6 and TRBJ2-3, is DAGVTQSPTHLIKTRGQQVTLRCSPKSGHDTVSWYQQALGQGPQFIFQYYEEEERQRGNFPDRFSGHQFPNYSSELNVNALLLGDSALYLCASSLTSGRLADTQYFGPGTRLTVL.

This clone came up once. CDR3 nucleotides: TGTGCCAGCAGTTACTCGCATAGGTTCGAAGAAGCTTTCTTT. Translating gives CASSYSHRFEEAFF. The chain is built from TRBV6-5 and TRBJ1-1; D call uncertain. The CDR3 totals 14 residues. Per the germline V gene, CDR1 is MNHEY and CDR2 is SVGAGI. Trimming stripped 0 bases from V and 8 bases from J, with 13 bases between.

The rearrangement links TRBV20-1 to TRBJ2-5; D gene ambiguous. Per the germline V gene, CDR1 is DFQATT and CDR2 is SNEGSKA (reference sequence). This CDR3 region has 11 residues. V was cut by 1 base and J by 2 bases, with 2 bases left in between. The CDR3 spells CSARGQETQYF. The CDR3 DNA reads TGCAGTGCTAGAGGGCAAGAGACCCAGTACTTC.